The TCR beta chain under discussion was sequenced for a study of Graves' ophthalmopathy and Graves' hyperthyroidism (dated by TCRdb to the late 2010s). Broadly, across the study: A patient counted as having stable hyperthyroidism if there was no progression to ophthalmopathy within 18 months of follow-up. The study used TCR beta repertoire signatures to distinguish Graves' ophthalmopathy from Graves' hyperthyroidism and to predict progression to ophthalmopathy. In total, 135 blood samples were TCR-sequenced: roughly 45 ophthalmopathy, some 75 hyperthyroidism and about 17 hyperthyroidism-to-ophthalmopathy patients. To explore V-J signatures that distinguish ophthalmopathy from hyperthyroidism, a discovery set of about a hundred patients was enrolled, made up of 40 to 45 with ophthalmopathy and under 65 with stable hyperthyroidism. An independent validation cohort comprised 18 hyperthyroidism patients and over 15 patients who later progressed from hyperthyroidism to ophthalmopathy. In a handful of hyperthyroidism patients, the T-cell repertoire of thyroid tissue was compared with the T-cell repertoire of blood. Following sample collection, hyperthyroidism patients were given methimazole at a starting dose of 30 mg daily, and ophthalmopathy patients were given high-dose intravenous methylprednisolone.

As to this clonotype: What this receptor recognizes is not known. Base qualities were left out, and no much larger clone turns up one base away.

Patients with hyperthyroidism were aged 18 to 65 years, had been newly diagnosed, and had a disease duration of less than 2 months. Patients with other autoimmune diseases, uncontrolled infections, pregnancy or lactation were excluded from the study. Diagnosis was based on clinical symptoms, serum thyroxine, TRAb, thyroid ultrasound and orbital computed tomography. Trizol reagent was used to extract the total RNA, and its quality was then checked on an Agilent 2100 Bioanalyzer. Looking up the germline V gene yields CDR1 SNHLY and CDR2 FYNNEI. The CDR3 numbers 11 residues from cysteine through phenylalanine. The read is trimmed to its CDR3 DNA, 33 bases read in frame from base 1. V and J lose 7 bases and 5 bases, and a span of 8 bases separates them. For repertoire sequencing, the TCR beta CDR3 regions were amplified from RNA transcripts. HTBI primers and the Qiagen OneStep RT-PCR kit were used in a first-round RT-PCR, which was followed by a second-round multiplex PCR, size selection and purification. Sequencing of the libraries was carried out on an Illumina HiSeq2000 in paired-end mode with 100 bp reads. As for how the authors treated the data: SOAPnuke was used for read processing, and reads with adapters, uncalled bases, a mean Phred below 15, or no exact constant-primer or identifier match were discarded. COPE v1.2.5 was used to merge the high-quality paired reads. Clonotypes were defined as unique nucleotide sequences and were aligned to IMGT TRB V, D and J references using MiTCR v1.1. Analysis was restricted to V-J combinations with a frequency above 0.0001, which covered roughly 99% of repertoires. For each V-J combination, a TCR clonal expansion and chaos score was defined as the ratio of F50 clonal expansion to chaos observed in the TCRdist matrix. Welch's t-statistics and random forest were used to reduce the features to 10 to 15 V-J combinations, which were then used as input to a naive Bayes classifier. The Morisita-Horn index was used to measure how similar the thyroid and blood repertoires were. Starting from the raw public reads, TCRdb applied fastp trimming at Q25, assembled clones with MiXCR and retained in-frame beta chains. Each CDR3 protein appears once, grouped with its most common genes and DNA. The V and J calls reflect TCRdb's pipeline rather than the authors' work. The sample records roughly 600,000 distinct CDR3 sequences, under 45% of which are singletons. The ten largest account for about 4.2% of the sample.

Beyond this particular receptor, the publication reports: No statistical method was used to set the sample size in advance, and the investigators knew which group each participant was assigned to. In cross-validation, the 13-signature model distinguished ophthalmopathy from stable hyperthyroidism with less than 90% sensitivity and 81.08% specificity, while in the test set the corresponding values were about 79% and 69%. In validation, the model predicted ophthalmopathy progression with roughly 68% sensitivity and about 73% specificity; 12 predicted patients were CT-confirmed with GO in a median of about 6.1 months. Most of the expanded thyroid clonotypes with a frequency above 0.001 were also detected in blood, and it was suggested that the thyroid immune response may be reflected by blood repertoires.

Sequencing input: peripheral blood or thyroid tissue (not recorded which). This TCR derives from an adult man with Graves' hyperthyroidism. The sequence links TRBV2 to TRBJ1-1; the D gene remains uncertain. CDR3 protein: CASTSATEAFF. The nucleotide sequence reads as follows: TGTGCCAGCACCTCGGCGACTGAAGCTTTCTTT.